This T cell receptor (beta chain) was profiled in a study of CD4 and CD8 cells across lung adenocarcinoma regions. In germline, CDR1 is SGHTA, CDR2 FQGNSA. Between the trimmed V and J ends, which lost 5 bases and 4 bases, there was a span of 17 bases. The length of the CDR3 is 15 residues. This clonotype was counted only a few times. TCRdb passed the PCR reads through MiXCR, listing each CDR3 protein once. The repertoire holds 10,000 to 15,000 distinct CDR3 sequences, with approximately 49% as singletons. Samples came from patients with localized non-small cell lung adenocarcinoma. The sequence was collected from a female donor with lung adenocarcinoma. The CD4 and CD8 labels of this study may be unreliable. The sequenced sample was CD8+ T cells from the center of a lung tumor. The chain couples TRBV7-2 to TRBJ2-5; D is possibly TRBD1 or TRBD2 (5 bases each). The CDR3 nucleotides are TGTGCCAGCAGCACTGGGACGCGCAAGAGAGAGACCCAGTACTTC. Residues: CASSTGTRKRETQYF. The full variable domain, with the rest looked up from reference TRBV7-2 and TRBJ2-5, is GAGVSQSPSNKVTEKGKDVELRCDPISGHTALYWYRQSLGQGLEFLIYFQGNSAPDKSGLPSDRFSAERTGGSVSTLTIQRTQQEDSAVYLCASSTGTRKRETQYFGPGTRLLVL.